The 14 T cell receptor beta chains below all came from one sample that was sequenced in a study of T cells after yellow fever vaccination. TCRdb itself ran the 5' RACE reads through MiXCR, one entry per CDR3 protein. The data show a few hundred thousand distinct CDR3 sequences, with 4% seen just once and 24% held by the top ten. Sequenced here: PBMCs, sampled 5 days after the yellow fever booster vaccination. The receptor set was obtained from a man between 18 and 35 years old who received the YFV17D yellow fever vaccine.

This chain links TRBV6-5 with TRBJ2-1; 7 positions match TRBD1. Germline CDR1 reads MNHEY; CDR2 reads SVGAGI. V dropped 6 bases and J dropped 8; count of bases not matched to a gene: 13. The CDR3 spans 15 residues. The CDR3: CASSRRQGRSDEQFF. In DNA, the CDR3 is TGTGCCAGCAGCCGCCGACAGGGTCGGTCGGATGAGCAGTTCTTC.

Only a few counts were recorded for this clonotype. This chain connects TRBV24-1 to TRBJ1-1; 10 bases match TRBD1. This CDR3 has 15 residues. CDR1 and CDR2 (germline): KGHDR, SFDVKD. J gave up 3 bases and V 3 bases, and 3 bases lay outside the gene matches. This chain's CDR3 is CATSDPGTGDTEAFF. In DNA, the CDR3 is TGTGCCACCAGTGATCCCGGGACAGGGGACACTGAAGCTTTCTTT.

This clonotype was picked up many times. The V gene is TRBV20-1, the J gene TRBJ2-3, with a possible D match to TRBD2 (6 bases). From germline, CDR1 is DFQATT and CDR2 SNEGSKA (reference sequence). With 3 bases removed from V and 1 base from J, the gap between germline ends came to 8 bases. The CDR3 is 13 residues long. CDR3 in amino acids: CSASSGGTDTQYF. The DNA of the CDR3 is TGCAGTGCTAGTTCGGGGGGCACAGATACGCAGTATTTT.

In its sample, this clonotype was seen a few times. The chain combines TRBV25-1 with TRBJ1-3, with D perhaps TRBD1 (5 bases). The CDR3 is 14 residues long. Trimming removed 3 bases at V and 4 bases at J, with 10 bases between. In germline, CDR1 is MGHDK, CDR2 SYGVNS. DNA of the CDR3: TGTGCCAGCAGTGACGCAGGGTCAGGAAACACCATATATTTT. Protein: CASSDAGSGNTIYF.

This chain uses TRBV5-1 with TRBJ2-7; no definite D call. CDR3 length: 12 residues. Germline V gene sequence: CDR1 SGHRS, CDR2 YFSETQ. Trimming pared 2 bases from V and 5 bases from J, leaving 8 bases between. CDR3 sequence: CASSLREHEQYF. CDR3 nucleotides: TGCGCCAGCAGCTTACGAGAACACGAGCAGTACTTC.

This clonotype was detected many times. V usage is TRBV27 and J usage is TRBJ2-1, with D possibly being TRBD2 (6 bases). The CDR3 totals 16 residues. Between the trimmed V and J ends, which lost 2 bases and 7 bases, there was a span of 18 bases. CDR1 and CDR2 (germline): MNHEY, SMNVEV (reference sequence). This CDR3 is CASSLEGGAIGNEQFF. The CDR3 nucleotides read TGTGCCAGCAGTTTAGAGGGCGGGGCGATAGGAAATGAGCAGTTCTTC.

This clonotype has only a few counts. V and J are TRBV7-6 and TRBJ2-2; D could derive from TRBD1 or TRBD2 (5 bases each). V lost 1 base and J lost 0, with 18 bases in between. CDR1 and CDR2 (germline): SGHVS, FNYEAQ. This CDR3 has 19 amino acids. CDR3: CASSLEPAGVGANTGELFF. The CDR3 DNA sequence: TGTGCCAGCAGCTTAGAGCCCGCCGGGGTGGGGGCGAACACCGGGGAGCTGTTTTTT.

The chain carries TRBV12-3 or TRBV12-4 and TRBJ2-1; TRBD1 might be the D (6 bases). This CDR3 region has 15 residues. The V end lost 5 bases, the J end lost 4 bases, and 15 bases lay between the germline ends. The CDR3 sequence is CASSGDRQDYNEQFF. The CDR3 DNA sequence: TGTGCCAGCAGTGGGGACCGACAGGATTACAATGAGCAGTTCTTC.

The table lists this clonotype with many counts. The rearrangement joins TRBV4-3 to TRBJ2-4; 8 bases are a match to TRBD2. The CDR3 contains 16 residues. V shed 2 bases and J 4 bases; nucleotides not matched to a gene: 7. CDR1 and CDR2 (germline): LGHNA, YSLEER. This chain's CDR3 is CASSQNSGDKKNIQYF. The CDR3 DNA follows: TGCGCCAGCAGCCAAAATAGCGGGGACAAGAAAAACATTCAGTACTTC.

The V gene is TRBV25-1, the J gene TRBJ2-2; D remains unclear. V lost 5 bases to trimming and J lost 0 bases, with 13 bases between them. The CDR3 is made up of 16 amino acids. CDR1 and CDR2 (germline): MGHDK, SYGVNS. The CDR3: CASSPKPFANTGELFF. The CDR3 DNA reads as TGTGCCAGCAGTCCTAAACCTTTCGCGAACACCGGGGAGCTGTTTTTT.

This clonotype was observed at least ten times. V gene TRBV7-8 combines with J gene TRBJ2-2; D is unresolved. Germline V gives CDR1 SGHVS, CDR2 FQNEAQ. This CDR3 has 13 residues. With 7 bases removed from V and 5 bases from J, the gap between germline ends came to 11 bases. The DNA of the CDR3 is TGTGCCAGCACATATGGGCGGACCGGGGAGCTGTTTTTT. It translates to CASTYGRTGELFF.

This chain uses TRBV18 with TRBJ2-2, with 8 bases identical to TRBD2. J gave up 4 bases and V 2 bases, and 6 bases lay outside the gene matches. Germline CDR1 reads KGHSH; CDR2 reads LQKENI. The CDR3 sequence is 16 residues long. CDR3 in amino acids: CASSPSASGLTGELFF. In DNA, the CDR3 is TGTGCCAGCTCACCATCGGCTAGCGGGCTCACCGGGGAGCTGTTTTTT.

The table lists this clonotype with many counts. The chain has TRBV4-1 and TRBJ2-4; 10 bases are a match to TRBD2. The trim removed 4 bases at V and 7 bases at J, leaving 16 bases unmatched. This CDR3 is built from 18 residues. Germline assignment: CDR1 MGHRA and CDR2 YSYEKL. The CDR3 region has the DNA TGCGCCAGCAGCCGAGTGGGGCTAGCGGGGGCCAGAGGGAACATTCAGTACTTC. It encodes CASSRVGLAGARGNIQYF.

This clonotype was counted a few times. The chain's CDR3 is CASSLHRDSRTEAFF. The DNA for the CDR3 is TGTGCCAGCAGCTTACACCGGGACAGCCGCACTGAAGCTTTCTTT. The chain carries TRBV5-5 and TRBJ1-1, with 7 positions matching TRBD1. The CDR3 totals 15 residues. In germline, CDR1 is SGHKS, CDR2 YYEKEE (reference sequence). With V trimmed by 2 bases and J by 4 bases, 8 bases remained unmatched.